The 29 T cell receptor beta chains below were found in one sample sequenced in a study of response to subunit inactivated influenza vaccine. From the RT-PCR reads, TCRdb called clonotypes with MiXCR, one entry per CDR3 protein. Counted here are approximately 680,000 distinct CDR3 sequences, 15% to 17% occurring once; the ten biggest clones make up approximately 10%. Sequenced material: PBMCs from blood, taken about 11 days after vaccination. These receptors originate from a man aged 45-65 years who received an inactivated influenza vaccine.

The chain uses TRBV10-3 and TRBJ2-7; weak D call: TRBD1 (6 bases). Germline CDR1 ENHRY, CDR2 SYGVKD. V dropped 6 bases and J dropped 4 bases, with 7 bases sitting between them. The CDR3 loop spans 11 amino acids. DNA for the CDR3: TGTGCCATCAGGGGGGCTTACGAGCAGTACTTC. As protein: CAIRGAYEQYF.

This clonotype was recorded a few times. The chain employs TRBV5-6 and TRBJ1-5; possible D gene TRBD1, 5 bases. The CDR3 extends over 15 amino acids. Trimming left V 2 bases short and J 4 bases short, with 13 bases between. Germline CDR1 and CDR2: SGHDT and YYEEEE. Here the CDR3 reads CASSLGTFSNQPQHF. In DNA form, the CDR3 reads TGTGCCAGCAGCTTAGGGACCTTTTCGAATCAGCCCCAGCATTTT.

This clonotype occurred a few times. This chain joins TRBV25-1 and TRBJ1-2; the match to TRBD1 covers 9 bases. The CDR3 sequence is 15 residues long. V was pared by 1 base and J by 8 bases, with 8 bases of the junction left unmatched. Germline V gene lookup returns CDR1 MGHDK and CDR2 SYGVNS. The CDR3 sequence is CASSESGTGWKGYTF. Written as DNA, the CDR3 is TGTGCCAGCAGTGAATCCGGGACAGGGTGGAAGGGCTACACCTTC.

This clonotype was recorded a few times. The chain has TRBV20-1 and TRBJ2-7, with D perhaps TRBD1 (5 bases). This CDR3 is 13 amino acids long. The germline V and J ends were trimmed by 3 bases and 4 bases, with 13 bases remaining between them. CDR1 and CDR2 (germline): DFQATT, SNEGSKA (reference sequence). The CDR3 DNA reads as TGCAGTGCTAGCGACAGAGCACTTTACGAGCAGTACTTC. Translation: CSASDRALYEQYF.

The gene calls are TRBV7-9 and TRBJ2-1, with 8 bases lining up with TRBD2. Germline values: CDR1 SEHNR, CDR2 FQNEAQ (reference sequence). V shed 7 bases, J shed 2 bases, and the junction held 7 bases outside the gene matches. This CDR3 contains 15 residues. CDR3 residues: CASTLGGGPYNEQFF. CDR3 sequence (DNA): TGTGCCAGCACCCTTGGCGGGGGGCCCTACAATGAGCAGTTCTTC.

The chain employs TRBV6-5 and TRBJ2-6; the D is unclear. Deletions cut 3 bases from V and 0 bases from J, with 6 bases between. The V gene's germline CDR1 is MNHEY and CDR2 SVGAGI. This CDR3 comprises 15 residues. This CDR3 is CASSYGNSGANVLTF. DNA of the CDR3: TGTGCCAGCAGTTATGGGAACTCTGGGGCCAACGTCCTGACTTTC.

For this clonotype: A much larger clone lies one base from this, so it may be a read error. This CDR3 is missing its conserved last phenylalanine or tryptophan, likely due to a read error. The chain links TRBV12-3 or TRBV12-4 to TRBJ2-2; possibly TRBD1 for D (6 bases). The CDR3 has 14 residues. The ends were cut back, 8 bases at V and 1 base at J, with 11 bases in the middle. The CDR3 loop reads CASGLTGNTGELFL. In DNA, the CDR3 is TGTGCCAGCGGATTGACAGGGAACACCGGGGAGCTGTTTTTA.

This clonotype came up a few times. CDR3 residues: CASSYGGVGQYF. The CDR3 nucleotides are TGTGCCAGCAGTTACGGTGGGGTAGGGCAGTACTTC. V usage is TRBV6-5 and J usage is TRBJ2-7; D gene uncertain. Trimming took 2 bases from V and 9 from J, leaving 11 bases between them. Germline CDR1 and CDR2: MNHEY and SVGAGI. This CDR3 has 12 amino acids.

This clonotype was observed at least ten times. The chain has TRBV5-6 and TRBJ1-5, with D unresolved. The CDR3 has 16 amino acids. The V end was cut by 3 bases, the J end by 2 bases, with 15 bases between. Germline V gene lookup returns CDR1 SGHDT and CDR2 YYEEEE. CDR3 in DNA: TGTGCCAGCAGCTCTAATTACGGGATTGGCAATCAGCCCCAGCATTTT. This sequence encodes CASSSNYGIGNQPQHF.

J is TRBJ2-3 and V is TRBV9; TRBD2 is a possible D gene (6 bases). The V end was cut by 0 bases, the J end by 2 bases, with 13 bases between. The CDR3 totals 16 residues. Germline-derived CDR1 and CDR2 are SGDLS and YYNGEE. CDR3 in amino acids: CASSVDGKRATDTQYF. CDR3 coding DNA: TGTGCCAGCAGCGTAGACGGGAAGCGGGCCACAGATACGCAGTATTTT.

This chain links TRBV7-6 with TRBJ2-5; D is unresolved. The CDR3 is made up of 15 amino acids. Germline-derived CDR1 and CDR2 are SGHVS and FNYEAQ. Trimming took off 1 base at V and 1 base at J, with 10 bases between the two ends. CDR3 DNA sequence: TGTGCCAGCAGCTTAGTTCGACGTTTCCAAGAGACCCAGTACTTC. The encoded protein is CASSLVRRFQETQYF.

The gene calls are TRBV6-1 and TRBJ2-1, with 12 bases matching TRBD2. The CDR3 runs to 15 residues. Germline-derived CDR1 and CDR2 are MNHNS and SASEGT. V was clipped by 6 bases and J by 4 bases; unmatched bases: 4. CDR3 loop: CASRPLAGGYNEQFF. DNA for the CDR3: TGTGCCAGCAGACCTCTAGCGGGGGGGTACAATGAGCAGTTCTTC.

This clonotype was counted between two and nine times. This chain uses TRBV20-1 with TRBJ2-1, with 12 bases that match TRBD2. The CDR3 runs 19 residues. Germline CDR1 DFQATT, CDR2 SNEGSKA (reference sequence). J was trimmed by 2 bases and V by 3 bases; bases with no gene match: 14. CDR3 sequence reads: CSARESETSGRFTYNEQFF. For the CDR3, the DNA is TGCAGTGCTAGGGAGTCGGAAACTAGCGGGAGGTTCACCTACAATGAGCAGTTCTTC.

This clonotype has just a few counts. The chain links TRBV20-1 to TRBJ1-1, with 9 nucleotides matching TRBD1. The CDR3 runs to 15 residues. Trimming took 4 bases from V and 5 from J; bases not matched to a gene: 11. Per the germline V gene, CDR1 is DFQATT and CDR2 is SNEGSKA (reference sequence). The CDR3 bases are TGCAGTGCTACCCCACAGGGGGCGGCGAGGACTGAAGCTTTCTTT. It translates to CSATPQGAARTEAFF.

The chain couples TRBV12-3 or TRBV12-4 to TRBJ2-7; 7 bases map to TRBD2. With V trimmed by 6 bases and J by 5 bases, 10 bases remained unmatched. The CDR3 is 14 amino acids. CDR3 amino acids: CASSSWGGSDEQYF. The CDR3 DNA follows: TGTGCCAGCAGCTCTTGGGGGGGATCCGACGAGCAGTACTTC.

This chain links TRBV5-1 with TRBJ1-2, with 9 nucleotides matching TRBD1. Trimming at V came to 4 bases and at J to 6 bases, leaving 13 bases not matched to a gene. The CDR3 length is 16 residues. Germline assignment: CDR1 SGHRS and CDR2 YFSETQ. CDR3 DNA sequence: TGCGCCAGCAGCCTGTTGGCGGGGACAGGGCTAAATGGCTACACCTTC. This encodes CASSLLAGTGLNGYTF.

The gene calls are TRBV29-1 and TRBJ2-1; D gene uncertain. V lost 4 bases, J lost 5 bases, and 15 bases lay in between. The CDR3 totals 14 residues. The germline CDR1 and CDR2 sequences are SQVTM and ANQGSEA. The CDR3 bases are TGCAGCGTTGGTAGTTTACAATATAACAATGAGCAGTTCTTC. Its translation: CSVGSLQYNNEQFF.

The gene calls are TRBV18 and TRBJ2-3, with D possibly being TRBD1 (6 bases). The DNA matches TRBJ1-5 better at its end, which makes the J call doubtful. The CDR3 sequence is 15 residues long. Germline lookup yields CDR1 KGHSH and CDR2 LQKENI. The DNA of the CDR3 is TGTGCCAGCTCACCAGCGGGGGGGCCAACAGATACGCAGCATTTT. It translates to CASSPAGGPTDTQHF.

This chain uses TRBV7-2 with TRBJ2-1; 16 bases line up with TRBD2. This CDR3 spans 17 amino acids. The junction had 4 bases not matched to a gene; V was cut back by 3 bases and J by 5 bases. Germline V CDR1 and CDR2: SGHTA, FQGNSA. CDR3 DNA: TGTGCCAGCAGCTTGGGGACTAGCGGGAGGGCGAACAATGAGCAGTTCTTC. Its translation: CASSLGTSGRANNEQFF.

This clonotype has only a few counts. The chain employs TRBV19 and TRBJ2-1, with 7 positions matching TRBD2. The CDR3 has 13 amino acids. The germline CDR1 and CDR2 sequences are LNHDA and SQIVND (reference sequence). J lost 6 bases, V lost 6 bases, and 5 bases had no gene match. CDR3 amino acids: CASRLGGGNEQFF. In nucleotides, the CDR3 is TGTGCCAGTAGACTGGGGGGGGGCAATGAGCAGTTCTTC. Combining the CDR3 with reference TRBV19 and TRBJ2-1 gives the whole variable domain DGGITQSPKYLFRKEGQNVTLSCEQNLNHDAMYWYRQDPGQGLRLIYYSQIVNDFQKGDIAEGYSVSREKKESFPLTVTSAQKNPTAFYLCASRLGGGNEQFFGPGTRLTVL.

The chain recombines TRBV20-1 with TRBJ1-6; no definite D call. The germline V gene has CDR1 DFQATT and CDR2 SNEGSKA (reference sequence). CDR3 length equals 14 residues. V was trimmed by 1 base and J by 3 bases, leaving 7 bases between them. The CDR3 loop reads CSARGQIYNSPLHF. The CDR3 DNA sequence: TGCAGTGCTAGAGGGCAGATCTATAATTCACCCCTCCACTTT.

This clonotype occurred many times. V is TRBV20-1 and J is TRBJ1-4, with TRBD1 identical over 8 bases. This CDR3 spans 15 amino acids. V lost 0 bases and J lost 8; bases outside the gene matches: 8. Germline V gene data show CDR1 as DFQATT and CDR2 as SNEGSKA (reference sequence). CDR3 amino acids: CSARDSTGVGEKLFF. Written as DNA, the CDR3 is TGCAGTGCTAGAGATTCGACAGGGGTCGGGGAAAAACTGTTTTTT.

The V and J genes are TRBV7-2 and TRBJ2-7; 11 positions agree with TRBD2. CDR1 and CDR2 from the germline V gene are SGHTA and FQGNSA. This CDR3 has 15 amino acids. The trim removed 5 bases at V and 4 bases at J, leaving 7 bases unmatched. The chain's CDR3 is CASSATSGSGYEQYF. CDR3 DNA: TGTGCCAGCAGCGCCACTAGCGGGAGTGGTTACGAGCAGTACTTC.

This chain connects TRBV21-1 to TRBJ2-7. TRBV21-1 is termed a pseudogene. The CDR3 loop spans 14 amino acids. The CDR3 here is CASSKNESSYEQYF. The CDR3 region has the DNA TGTGCCAGCAGCAAAAACGAGAGCTCCTACGAGCAGTACTTC.

The chain recombines TRBV6-5 with TRBJ1-6; no reliable D call. The length of the CDR3 is 16 residues. CDR1 MNHEY and CDR2 SVGAGI come from the germline V gene. Trimming removed 0 bases at V and 9 bases at J, with 15 bases between. CDR3 nucleotides: TGTGCCAGCAGTTACTCCCCGTCCTCTTGGGGTTCACCCCTCCACTTT. Encoded protein: CASSYSPSSWGSPLHF.

A few counts support this clonotype. V usage is TRBV5-1 and J usage is TRBJ1-4; D possibly corresponds to TRBD1 (6 bases). This CDR3 spans 15 amino acids. CDR1 and CDR2 from the germline V gene are SGHRS and YFSETQ. Trimming cost V 3 bases and J 5 bases, with 14 bases left between them. The CDR3 sequence is CASSSGGPGNEKLFF. The CDR3 nucleotides are TGCGCCAGCAGCTCGGGGGGGCCGGGGAATGAAAAACTGTTTTTT.

The chain employs TRBV6-2 or TRBV6-3 and TRBJ2-1; 9 nucleotides align to TRBD2. Germline V gene data show CDR1 as MNHEY and CDR2 as SVGEGT. J was trimmed by 4 bases and V by 0 bases; bases with no gene match: 10. The CDR3 length is 18 residues. In DNA, the CDR3 is TGTGCCAGCAGTTACTCGATGCGGGCGGGAGGGCCTTACAATGAGCAGTTCTTC. Translated, it gives CASSYSMRAGGPYNEQFF.

This clonotype was found a few times. The J gene is TRBJ1-5, the V gene TRBV3-1; D remains unclear. The CDR3 contains 15 residues. The germline V and J ends were trimmed by 1 base and 0 bases, with 7 bases remaining between them. Germline-derived CDR1 and CDR2 are LGHDT and YNNKEL (reference sequence). In DNA form, the CDR3 reads TGTGCCAGCAGCCAAGGGGTTAATAGCAATCAGCCCCAGCATTTT. This sequence encodes CASSQGVNSNQPQHF.

This chain uses TRBV7-9 with TRBJ1-2; D may be TRBD1 (6 bases). The CDR3 has 14 amino acids. CDR1 is SEHNR and CDR2 is FQNEAQ in the germline V gene (reference sequence). The V end lost 3 bases, the J end lost 3 bases, and 11 bases lay between the germline ends. CDR3 DNA sequence: TGTGCCAGCAGCTTCACAGGGAGTGACTATGGCTACACCTTC. It is translated as CASSFTGSDYGYTF.